The 3 T cell receptor beta chains listed next were all sequenced from one sample in a study of T cell responses to AZD1222 COVID-19 vaccine. The table came from immunoSEQ multiplex PCR; TCRdb's copy has only in-frame clones and leaves some out. The repertoire holds tens of thousands of clones, with about nine tenths as singletons. The input for sequencing was peripheral blood, taken on day 0 of AZD1222 vaccination. Receptor source: an adult in good health.

The CDR3 DNA sequence: TGTGCCAGCAATCGCTATAATTCACCCCTCCACTTT. Its translation: CASNRYNSPLHF. This chain joins TRBV6-1 and TRBJ1-6; D remains ambiguous. Trimming took 7 bases from V and 3 from J, leaving 4 bases between them. The length of the CDR3 is 12 residues. From germline, CDR1 is MNHNS and CDR2 SASEGT.

The chain joins TRBV11-2 to TRBJ1-4; D is ambiguous. With 0 bases removed from V and 7 bases from J, the gap between germline ends came to 12 bases. Germline CDR1 reads SGHAT; CDR2 reads FQNNGV. The length of the CDR3 is 15 residues. CDR3 in DNA: TGTGCCAGCAGCTTAGATGGCAGGATGAGTGAAAAACTGTTTTTT. Encoded protein: CASSLDGRMSEKLFF.

The gene calls are TRBV4-1 and TRBJ1-4, with D hard to call. This CDR3 is built from 15 residues. CDR1 and CDR2 from the germline V gene are MGHRA and YSYEKL. The germline V and J ends were trimmed by 5 bases and 7 bases, with 17 bases remaining between them. The CDR3 DNA reads TGCGCCAGCAGCTCGGCGTCGTTTGGTCCTGAAAAACTGTTTTTT. Its translation is CASSSASFGPEKLFF.